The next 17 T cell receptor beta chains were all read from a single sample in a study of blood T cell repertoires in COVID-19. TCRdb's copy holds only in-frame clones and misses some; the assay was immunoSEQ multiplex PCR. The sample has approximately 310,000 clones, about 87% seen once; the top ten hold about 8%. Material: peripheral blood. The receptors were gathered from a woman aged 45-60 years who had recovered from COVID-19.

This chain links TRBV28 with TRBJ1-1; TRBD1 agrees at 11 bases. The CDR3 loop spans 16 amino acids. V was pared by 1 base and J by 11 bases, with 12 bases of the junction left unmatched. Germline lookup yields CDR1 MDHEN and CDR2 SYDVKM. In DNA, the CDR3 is TGTGCCAGCAGTTTATTCGGACAGGGGGCGACGGGTTTGGCTTTCTTT. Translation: CASSLFGQGATGLAFF. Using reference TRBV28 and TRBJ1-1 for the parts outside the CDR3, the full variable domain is DVKVTQSSRYLVKRTGEKVFLECVQDMDHENMFWYRQDPGLGLRLIYFSYDVKMKEKGDIPEGYSVSREKKERFSLILESASTNQTSMYLCASSLFGQGATGLAFFGQGTRLTVV.

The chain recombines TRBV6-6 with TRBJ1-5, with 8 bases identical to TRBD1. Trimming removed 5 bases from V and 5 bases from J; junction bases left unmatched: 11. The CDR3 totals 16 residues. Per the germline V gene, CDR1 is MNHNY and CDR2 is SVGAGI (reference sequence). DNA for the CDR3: TGTGCCAGCAGTGACTTGGACAGGGTCTACGATCAGCCCCAGCATTTT. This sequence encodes CASSDLDRVYDQPQHF.

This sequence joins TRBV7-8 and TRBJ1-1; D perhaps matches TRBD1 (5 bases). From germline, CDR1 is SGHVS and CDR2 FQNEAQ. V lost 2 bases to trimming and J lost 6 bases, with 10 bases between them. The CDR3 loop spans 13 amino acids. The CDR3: CASSLRRDSEAFF. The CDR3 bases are TGTGCCAGCAGCTTAAGGAGGGACTCTGAAGCTTTCTTT.

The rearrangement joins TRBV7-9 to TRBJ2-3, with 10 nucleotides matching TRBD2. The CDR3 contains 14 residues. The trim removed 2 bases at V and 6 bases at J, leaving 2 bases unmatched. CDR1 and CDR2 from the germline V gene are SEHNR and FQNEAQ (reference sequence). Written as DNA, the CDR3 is TGTGCCAGCAGCTTAACACTAGCGGGGGATACGCAGTATTTT. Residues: CASSLTLAGDTQYF.

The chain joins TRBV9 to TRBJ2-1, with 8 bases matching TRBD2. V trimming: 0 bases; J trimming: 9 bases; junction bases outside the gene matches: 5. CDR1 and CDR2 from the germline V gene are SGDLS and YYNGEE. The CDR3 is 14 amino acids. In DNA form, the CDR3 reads TGTGCCAGCAGCGTAGCGGGGGGGGACTTTGAGCAGTTCTTC. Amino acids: CASSVAGGDFEQFF.

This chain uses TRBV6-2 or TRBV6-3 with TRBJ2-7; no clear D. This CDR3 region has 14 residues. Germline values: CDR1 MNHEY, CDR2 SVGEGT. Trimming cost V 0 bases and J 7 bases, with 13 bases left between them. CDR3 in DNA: TGTGCCAGCAGTTACTCGAGGTTCGCCTGGGAGCAGTACTTC. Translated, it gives CASSYSRFAWEQYF.

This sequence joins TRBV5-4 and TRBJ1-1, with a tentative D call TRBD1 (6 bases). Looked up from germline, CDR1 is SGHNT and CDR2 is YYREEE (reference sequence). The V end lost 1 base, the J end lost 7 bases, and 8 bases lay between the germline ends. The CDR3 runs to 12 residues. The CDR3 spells CASSLWDNEAFF. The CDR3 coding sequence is TGTGCCAGCAGCTTGTGGGACAATGAAGCTTTCTTT.

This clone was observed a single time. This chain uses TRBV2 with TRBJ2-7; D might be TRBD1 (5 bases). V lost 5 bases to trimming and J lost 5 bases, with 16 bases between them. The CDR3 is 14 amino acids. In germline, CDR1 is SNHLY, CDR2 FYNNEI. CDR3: CASSKGHTKDEQYF. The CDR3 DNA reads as TGTGCCAGCAGTAAAGGACATACAAAGGACGAGCAGTACTTC.

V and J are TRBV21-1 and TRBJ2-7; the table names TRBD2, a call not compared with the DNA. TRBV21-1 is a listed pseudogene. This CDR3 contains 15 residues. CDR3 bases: TGTGCCAGCAGCACAACTAGCGGGAGGACCTACGAGCAGTACTTC. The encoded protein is CASSTTSGRTYEQYF.

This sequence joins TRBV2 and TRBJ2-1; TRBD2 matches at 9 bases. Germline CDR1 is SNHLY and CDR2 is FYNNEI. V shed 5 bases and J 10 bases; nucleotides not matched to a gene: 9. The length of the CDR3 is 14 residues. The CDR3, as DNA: TGTGCCAGCAGTCCTGGACTAGCGATAGTAGAGCAGTTCTTC. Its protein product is CASSPGLAIVEQFF.

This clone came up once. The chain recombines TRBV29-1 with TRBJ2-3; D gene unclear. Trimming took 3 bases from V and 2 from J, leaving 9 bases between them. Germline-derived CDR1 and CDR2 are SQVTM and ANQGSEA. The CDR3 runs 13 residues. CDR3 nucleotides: TGCAGCGTTGAGCCACAGAACACAGATACGCAGTATTTT. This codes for CSVEPQNTDTQYF.

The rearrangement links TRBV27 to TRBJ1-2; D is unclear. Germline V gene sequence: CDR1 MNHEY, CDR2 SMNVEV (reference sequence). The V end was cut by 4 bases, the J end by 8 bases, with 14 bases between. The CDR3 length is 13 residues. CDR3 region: CASSSLQFWGYTF. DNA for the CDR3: TGTGCCAGCAGTTCTTTGCAGTTCTGGGGCTACACCTTC.

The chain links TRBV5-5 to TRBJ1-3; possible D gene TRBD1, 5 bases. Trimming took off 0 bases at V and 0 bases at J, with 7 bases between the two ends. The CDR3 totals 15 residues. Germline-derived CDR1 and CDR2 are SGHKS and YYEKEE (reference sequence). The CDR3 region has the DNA TGTGCCAGCAGCTTGGGGGGCCTCTCTGGAAACACCATATATTTT. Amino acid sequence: CASSLGGLSGNTIYF.

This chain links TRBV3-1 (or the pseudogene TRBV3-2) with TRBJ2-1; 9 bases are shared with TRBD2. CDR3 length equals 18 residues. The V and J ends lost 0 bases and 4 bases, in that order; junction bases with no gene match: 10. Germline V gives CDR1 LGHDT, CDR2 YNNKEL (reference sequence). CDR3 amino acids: CASSQDLVSGRLYNEQFF. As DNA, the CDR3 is TGTGCCAGCAGCCAAGACTTGGTTAGCGGGAGACTTTACAATGAGCAGTTCTTC.

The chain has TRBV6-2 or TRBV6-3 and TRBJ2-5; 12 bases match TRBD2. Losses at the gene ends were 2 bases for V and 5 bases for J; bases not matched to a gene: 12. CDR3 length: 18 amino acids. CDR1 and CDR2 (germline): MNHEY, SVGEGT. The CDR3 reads CASSYIWRPSGRAETQYF. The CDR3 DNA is TGTGCCAGCAGTTACATCTGGAGGCCTAGCGGGAGGGCTGAGACCCAGTACTTC.

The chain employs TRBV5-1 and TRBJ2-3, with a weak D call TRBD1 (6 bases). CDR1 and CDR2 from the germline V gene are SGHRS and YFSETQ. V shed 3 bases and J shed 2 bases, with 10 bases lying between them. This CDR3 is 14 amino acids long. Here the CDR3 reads CASSSGQITDTQYF. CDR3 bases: TGCGCCAGCAGCTCCGGACAGATCACAGATACGCAGTATTTT. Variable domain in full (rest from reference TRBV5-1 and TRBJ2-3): KAGVTQTPRYLIKTRGQQVTLSCSPISGHRSVSWYQQTPGQGLQFLFEYFSETQRNKGNFPGRFSGRQFSNSRSEMNVSTLELGDSALYLCASSSGQITDTQYFGPGTRLTVL.

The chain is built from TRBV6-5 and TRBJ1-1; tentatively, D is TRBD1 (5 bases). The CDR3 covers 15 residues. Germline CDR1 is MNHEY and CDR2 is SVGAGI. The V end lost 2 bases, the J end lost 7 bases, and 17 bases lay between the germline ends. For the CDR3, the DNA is TGTGCCAGCAGTTACACTTCTGGGGGGGAGGGTGAAGCTTTCTTT. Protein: CASSYTSGGEGEAFF.